The sequence of this T cell receptor (beta chain) was determined in a study of CD8+ T cells in alopecia areata. Study-level points and caveats: Higher clonality than in normal scalp was seen in lesional scalp, especially alopecia totalis/universalis. Tofacitinib produced a significant decrease in scalp clonality and in expanded CD8+ clones among the top 100.

The treatment is: oral pan-JAK inhibitor, 5-10 mg twice daily. Extraction and reverse transcription of RNA yielded cDNA as the sequencing template. TCRdb's table, derived via immunoSEQ multiplex PCR, lists solely in-frame clones and lacks some. Of some 150,000 clones listed, about 88% are singletons. This CDR3 contains 14 residues. The V and J ends lost 7 bases and 1 base respectively, with 14 bases between them. Germline CDR1 is SQVTM and CDR2 is ANQGSEA. With respect to this clone: The antigen remains undetermined.

This receptor was obtained from a human donor with alopecia areata. V and J are TRBV29-1 and TRBJ2-1; D gene uncertain. The sample here was CD8+ T cells sorted from blood, taken at week 4, from a patient treated with tofacitinib. DNA of the CDR3: TGCAGCGCCTTCCAGTCGATTTCCTACAATGAGCAGTTCTTC. Its translation is CSAFQSISYNEQFF.